This T cell receptor beta chain is drawn from a study of T-cell memory formation after mild COVID-19. From the 5' RACE reads, TCRdb called clonotypes with MiXCR, one entry per CDR3 protein. This repertoire shows some 160,000 distinct CDR3 sequences, 13% found once; its top ten account for 3% to 4%. CDR1 is DFQATT, CDR2 SNEGSKA, per germline (reference sequence). The CDR3 length is 17 residues. V was clipped by 4 bases and J by 3 bases; unmatched bases: 13. V usage is TRBV20-1 and J usage is TRBJ2-3, with TRBD1 identical over 10 bases. The specimen was PBMCs or a T cell subset sorted from them (not recorded which). This clonotype originated in a man aged 18 to 35 who had mild COVID-19 (a few samples of this study predate the infection). Cell type and time point are not known. The CDR3 DNA sequence: TGCAGTGCTAAGGGACAGGGGATTGCCCGGATGACAGATACGCAGTATTTT. Translated, it gives CSAKGQGIARMTDTQYF.